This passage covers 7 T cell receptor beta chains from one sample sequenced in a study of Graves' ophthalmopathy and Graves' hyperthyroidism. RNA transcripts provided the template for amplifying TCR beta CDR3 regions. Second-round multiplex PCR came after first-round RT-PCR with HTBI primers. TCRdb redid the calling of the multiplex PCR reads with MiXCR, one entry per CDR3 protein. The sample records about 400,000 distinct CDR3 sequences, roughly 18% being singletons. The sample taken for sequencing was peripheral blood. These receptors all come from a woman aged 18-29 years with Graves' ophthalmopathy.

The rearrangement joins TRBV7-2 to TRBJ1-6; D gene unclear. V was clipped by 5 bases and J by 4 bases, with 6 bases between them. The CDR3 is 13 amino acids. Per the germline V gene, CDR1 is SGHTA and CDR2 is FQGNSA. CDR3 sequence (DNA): TGTGCCAGCAGCCCAGTTTATAATTCACCCCTCCACTTT. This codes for CASSPVYNSPLHF.

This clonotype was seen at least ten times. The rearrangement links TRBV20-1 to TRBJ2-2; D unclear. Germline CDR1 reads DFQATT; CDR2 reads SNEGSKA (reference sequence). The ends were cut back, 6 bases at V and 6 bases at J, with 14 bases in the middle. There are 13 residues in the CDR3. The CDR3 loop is CSALLSPPGELFF. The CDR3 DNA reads TGCAGTGCCCTCCTGAGCCCCCCCGGGGAGCTGTTTTTT.

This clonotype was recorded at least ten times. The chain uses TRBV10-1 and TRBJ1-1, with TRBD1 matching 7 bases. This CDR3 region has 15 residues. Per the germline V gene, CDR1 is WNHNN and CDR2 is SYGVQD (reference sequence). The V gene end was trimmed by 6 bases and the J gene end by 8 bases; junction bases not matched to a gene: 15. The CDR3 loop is CASSDDRASSPEAFF. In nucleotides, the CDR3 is TGCGCCAGCAGCGACGACAGGGCGAGTAGCCCCGAAGCTTTCTTT.

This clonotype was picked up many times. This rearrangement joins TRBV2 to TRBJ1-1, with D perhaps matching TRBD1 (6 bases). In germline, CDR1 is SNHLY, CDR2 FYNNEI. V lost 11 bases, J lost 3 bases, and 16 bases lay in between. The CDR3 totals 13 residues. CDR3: CAVQGSRHTEAFF. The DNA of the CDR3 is TGTGCCGTTCAGGGGAGTAGGCACACTGAAGCTTTCTTT.

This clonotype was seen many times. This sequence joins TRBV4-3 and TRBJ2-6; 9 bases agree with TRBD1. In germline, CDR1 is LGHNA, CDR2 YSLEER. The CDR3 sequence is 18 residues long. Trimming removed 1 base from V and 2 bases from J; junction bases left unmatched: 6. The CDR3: CASSQGGQGAAGANVLTF. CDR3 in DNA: TGCGCCAGCAGCCAAGGGGGACAGGGAGCAGCTGGGGCCAACGTCCTGACTTTC.

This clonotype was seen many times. The CDR3 coding sequence is TGTGCCTGGAGTGTTTCTGGGGGAGAGACCCAGTACTTC. As protein: CAWSVSGGETQYF. The chain recombines TRBV30 with TRBJ2-5; either TRBD1 or TRBD2 may supply D (5 bases each). CDR1 is GTSNPN, CDR2 SVGIG, per germline (reference sequence). V lost 0 bases to trimming and J lost 4 bases, with 9 bases between them. This CDR3 has 13 amino acids.

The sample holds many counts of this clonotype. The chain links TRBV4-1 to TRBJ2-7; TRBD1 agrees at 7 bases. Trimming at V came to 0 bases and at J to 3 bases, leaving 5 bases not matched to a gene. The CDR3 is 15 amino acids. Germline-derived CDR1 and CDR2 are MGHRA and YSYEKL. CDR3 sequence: CASSQDETGIYEQYF. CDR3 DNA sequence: TGCGCCAGCAGCCAAGATGAGACAGGGATCTACGAGCAGTACTTC.